The 13 T cell receptor beta chains listed next were all sequenced from one sample in a study of lymphopenia after photon versus proton radiotherapy. Sequenced by immunoSEQ multiplex PCR; TCRdb stores in-frame clones only, minus some. In the table there are over 20,000 clones, less than 90% of which are singletons. Source: peripheral blood, taken from a patient treated with photon-based radiotherapy. All receptors derive from a woman aged 45-65 years with pancreatic cancer.

This clone turned up a few times. The chain couples TRBV9 to TRBJ2-7; a possible D gene is TRBD2 (5 bases). Germline V gives CDR1 SGDLS, CDR2 YYNGEE. V lost 3 bases, J lost 5 bases, and 15 bases lay in between. This CDR3 has 14 residues. CDR3 in amino acids: CASSDFREGDEQYF. The CDR3 bases are TGTGCCAGCAGCGACTTCCGGGAAGGAGACGAGCAGTACTTC.

The chain recombines TRBV19 with TRBJ1-2, with D possibly matching TRBD1 (5 bases). V was clipped by 3 bases and J by 7 bases, with 18 bases between them. Germline lookup yields CDR1 LNHDA and CDR2 SQIVND (reference sequence). The CDR3 consists of 15 residues. CDR3 coding DNA: TGTGCCAGTAGTATGACCGGGGCCGGACTTGGTGGCTACACCTTC. Its protein product is CASSMTGAGLGGYTF.

The chain links TRBV5-5 to TRBJ2-5, with a possible D match to TRBD1 (5 bases). The CDR3 runs 15 residues. Looked up from germline, CDR1 is SGHKS and CDR2 is YYEKEE (reference sequence). V was clipped by 0 bases and J by 2 bases, with 11 bases between them. CDR3 nucleotides: TGTGCCAGCAGCTTGGTCGGACATTCACAAGAGACCCAGTACTTC. Translated: CASSLVGHSQETQYF.

V gene TRBV6-1 combines with J gene TRBJ1-1; no clear D gene. The germline V and J ends were trimmed by 1 base and 3 bases, with 3 bases remaining between them. Per germline, CDR1 MNHNS and CDR2 SASEGT. The CDR3 has 12 amino acids. The CDR3 protein is CASSEGYTEAFF. DNA of the CDR3: TGTGCCAGCAGTGAAGGTTACACTGAAGCTTTCTTT.

The chain combines TRBV6-1 with TRBJ2-1; 10 bases align to TRBD2. Germline V gives CDR1 MNHNS, CDR2 SASEGT. The ends lost 5 bases at V and 5 bases at J; junction bases unmatched: 6. CDR3 length: 15 residues. CDR3 region: CASSRLAGGDNEQFF. As DNA, the CDR3 is TGTGCCAGCAGTAGACTAGCGGGCGGAGACAATGAGCAGTTCTTC.

The rearrangement links TRBV14 to TRBJ2-7; 9 positions agree with TRBD2. The V gene's germline CDR1 is SGHDN and CDR2 FVKESK. Trimming took 1 base from V and 6 from J; bases not matched to a gene: 4. This CDR3 has 14 residues. CDR3 sequence (DNA): TGTGCCAGCAGCCAAGCCTCACTAGCGGGCGAGCAGTACTTC. It codes for CASSQASLAGEQYF.

The rearrangement joins TRBV6-1 to TRBJ1-1; D gene ambiguous. The germline V gene has CDR1 MNHNS and CDR2 SASEGT. V lost 1 base and J lost 4, with 10 bases in between. The CDR3 extends over 14 amino acids. In nucleotides, the CDR3 is TGTGCCAGCAGTGAAGTGGCGCAGGCCACTGAAGCTTTCTTT. Protein sequence: CASSEVAQATEAFF.

This chain connects TRBV25-1 to TRBJ2-7; D is possibly TRBD1 (5 bases). V was shortened by 2 bases and J by 3 bases, with 8 bases between the two germline ends. Germline values: CDR1 MGHDK, CDR2 SYGVNS. CDR3 length: 13 residues. Written as DNA, the CDR3 is TGTGCCAGCAGTGAAGGGGCCCTCTACGAGCAGTACTTC. Translating it yields CASSEGALYEQYF.

The chain links TRBV2 to TRBJ2-7; D gene uncertain. CDR3 length: 11 residues. Germline V gene sequence: CDR1 SNHLY, CDR2 FYNNEI. V was pared by 8 bases and J by 4 bases, with 9 bases between. Here the CDR3 DNA reads TGTGCCAGCTCCGTGTCATACGAGCAGTACTTC. This translates into CASSVSYEQYF.

This chain joins TRBV30 and TRBJ2-1, with D tentatively TRBD2 (5 bases). V lost 0 bases to trimming and J lost 7 bases, with 25 bases between them. CDR3 size: 18 residues. Germline CDR1 is GTSNPN and CDR2 is SVGIG (reference sequence). The CDR3 nucleotides read TGTGCCTGGAGTGTACTCCTCTCGGGAAGCGGCAAGTGGAATGAGCAGTTCTTC. Translating it yields CAWSVLLSGSGKWNEQFF.

The chain employs TRBV19 and TRBJ2-7, with a possible D match to TRBD1 (7 bases). V was clipped by 5 bases and J by 6 bases, with 11 bases between them. Germline CDR1 reads LNHDA; CDR2 reads SQIVND (reference sequence). CDR3 size: 12 residues. The CDR3 loop is CASSSGGLEQYF. In DNA, the CDR3 is TGTGCCAGTAGTTCAGGGGGACTCGAGCAGTACTTC.

The chain carries TRBV9 and TRBJ2-2; 7 bases are shared with TRBD2. J gave up 6 bases and V 2 bases, and 10 bases lay outside the gene matches. The germline gives CDR1 SGDLS, CDR2 YYNGEE. This CDR3 is built from 16 residues. DNA for the CDR3: TGTGCCAGCAGCGTGAGAGCGGGAAATCTGGCCGGGGAGCTGTTTTTT. Translated: CASSVRAGNLAGELFF.

V gene TRBV6-5 combines with J gene TRBJ1-1; no firm D call. Trimming took off 0 bases at V and 7 bases at J, with 6 bases between the two ends. The V gene's germline CDR1 is MNHEY and CDR2 SVGAGI. CDR3 length equals 12 residues. This chain's CDR3 is CASSYSSGEAFF. The CDR3 DNA sequence: TGTGCCAGCAGTTACTCCTCAGGTGAAGCTTTCTTT.